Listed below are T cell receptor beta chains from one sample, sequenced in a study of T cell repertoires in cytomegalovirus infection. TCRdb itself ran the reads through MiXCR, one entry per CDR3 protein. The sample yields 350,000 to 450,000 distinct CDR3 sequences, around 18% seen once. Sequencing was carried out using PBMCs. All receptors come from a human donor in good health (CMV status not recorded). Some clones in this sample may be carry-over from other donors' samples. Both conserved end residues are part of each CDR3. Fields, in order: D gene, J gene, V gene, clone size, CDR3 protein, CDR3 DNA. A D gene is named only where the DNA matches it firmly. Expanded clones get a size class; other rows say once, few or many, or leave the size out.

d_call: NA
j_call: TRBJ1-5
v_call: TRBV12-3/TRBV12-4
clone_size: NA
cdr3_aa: CATQGLSNQPQHF
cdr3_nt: TGTGCCACCCAAGGGCTCAGCAATCAGCCCCAGCATTTT

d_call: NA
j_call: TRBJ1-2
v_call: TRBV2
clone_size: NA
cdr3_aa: CASTRRLGAHGYTF
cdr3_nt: TGTGCCAGCACCCGAAGATTGGGGGCGCACGGCTACACCTTC

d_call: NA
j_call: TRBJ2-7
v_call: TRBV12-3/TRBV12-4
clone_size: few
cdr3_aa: CASSLAISSYEQYF
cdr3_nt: TGTGCCAGCAGTTTAGCGATCAGCTCCTACGAGCAGTACTTC

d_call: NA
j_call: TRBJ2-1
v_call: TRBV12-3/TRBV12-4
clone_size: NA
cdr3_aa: CASTARVYNEQFF
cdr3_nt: TGTGCCAGCACGGCAAGGGTCTACAATGAGCAGTTCTTC

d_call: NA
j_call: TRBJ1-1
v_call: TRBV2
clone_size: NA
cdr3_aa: CASRGRWTEAFF
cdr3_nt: TGTGCCAGCAGAGGCAGGTGGACTGAAGCTTTCTTT

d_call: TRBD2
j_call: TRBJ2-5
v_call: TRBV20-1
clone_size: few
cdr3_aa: CSAREAGGIQETQYF
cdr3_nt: TGCAGTGCTAGAGAAGCGGGGGGGATCCAAGAGACCCAGTACTTC

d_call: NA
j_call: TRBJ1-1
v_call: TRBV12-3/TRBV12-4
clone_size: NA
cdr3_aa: CASSFAGRADEAFF
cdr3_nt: TGTGCCAGCAGTTTTGCGGGCAGGGCGGATGAAGCTTTCTTT

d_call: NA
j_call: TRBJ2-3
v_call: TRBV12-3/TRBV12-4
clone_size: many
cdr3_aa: CASSNSYDTQYF
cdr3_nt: TGTGCCAGCAGTAACTCCTATGATACGCAGTATTTT

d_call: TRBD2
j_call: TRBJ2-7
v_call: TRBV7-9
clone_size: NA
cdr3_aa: CASSSGLAGNYEQYF
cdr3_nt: TGTGCCAGCAGCTCAGGACTAGCGGGTAACTACGAGCAGTACTTC

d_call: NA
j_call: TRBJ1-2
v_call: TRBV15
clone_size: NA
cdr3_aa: CATADRIWGYTF
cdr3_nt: TGTGCCACCGCCGACAGAATCTGGGGCTACACCTTC

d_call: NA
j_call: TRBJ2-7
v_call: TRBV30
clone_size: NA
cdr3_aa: CAWSSPRTGLIYEQYF
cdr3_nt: TGTGCCTGGAGTTCGCCGAGGACGGGTCTTATTTACGAGCAGTACTTC

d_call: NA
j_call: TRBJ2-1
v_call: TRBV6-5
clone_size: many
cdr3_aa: CASSYSPPASSYNEQFF
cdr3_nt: TGTGCCAGCAGTTACTCCCCCCCAGCTAGCTCCTACAATGAGCAGTTCTTC

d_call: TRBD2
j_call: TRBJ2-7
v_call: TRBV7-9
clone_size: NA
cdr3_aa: CASSFQPGGRTFEQYF
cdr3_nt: TGTGCCAGCAGCTTCCAGCCCGGCGGGAGGACCTTCGAGCAGTACTTC

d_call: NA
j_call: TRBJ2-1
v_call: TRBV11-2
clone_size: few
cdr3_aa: CATNPGTLDNEQFF
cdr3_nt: TGTGCCACCAACCCCGGGACGCTGGACAATGAGCAGTTCTTC

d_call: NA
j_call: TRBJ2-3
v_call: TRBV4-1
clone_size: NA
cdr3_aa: CATSQVGEADTQYF
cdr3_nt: TGCGCCACCAGCCAAGTAGGGGAGGCAGATACGCAGTATTTT

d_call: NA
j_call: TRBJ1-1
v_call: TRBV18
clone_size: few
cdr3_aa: CATLGSGGNTEAFF
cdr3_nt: TGTGCCACCCTAGGTTCCGGGGGTAACACTGAAGCTTTCTTT

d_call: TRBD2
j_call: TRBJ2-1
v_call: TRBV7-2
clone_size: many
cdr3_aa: CASGKRERSYNEQFF
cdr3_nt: TGTGCCAGCGGTAAGCGGGAGCGGTCCTACAATGAGCAGTTCTTC

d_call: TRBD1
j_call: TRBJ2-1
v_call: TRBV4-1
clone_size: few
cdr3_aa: CASSADTGQGINEQFF
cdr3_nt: TGCGCCAGCAGCGCAGACACGGGACAGGGAATCAATGAGCAGTTCTTC

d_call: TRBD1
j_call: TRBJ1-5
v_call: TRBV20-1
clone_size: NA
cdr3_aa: CSARGRTGAGQPQHF
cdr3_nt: TGCAGTGCTAGAGGCCGGACAGGGGCAGGACAGCCCCAGCATTTT

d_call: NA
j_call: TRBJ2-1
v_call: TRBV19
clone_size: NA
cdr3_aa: CASEDYEQFF
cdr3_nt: TGTGCCAGTGAAGACTATGAGCAGTTCTTC

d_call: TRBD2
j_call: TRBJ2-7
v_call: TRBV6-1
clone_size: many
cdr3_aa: CATLTSGIVYEQYF
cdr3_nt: TGTGCCACGTTGACTAGCGGTATTGTCTACGAGCAGTACTTC

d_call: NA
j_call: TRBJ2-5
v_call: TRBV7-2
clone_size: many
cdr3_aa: CASSLTVLETQYF
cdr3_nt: TGTGCCAGCAGCTTAACTGTTTTAGAGACCCAGTACTTC

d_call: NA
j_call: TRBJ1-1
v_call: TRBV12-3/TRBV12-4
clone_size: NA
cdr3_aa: CASSSKGGNTEAFF
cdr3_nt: TGTGCCAGCAGCTCAAAAGGGGGGAACACTGAAGCTTTCTTT

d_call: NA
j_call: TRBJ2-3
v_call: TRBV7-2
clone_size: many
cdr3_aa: CASSSQPIGDTQYF
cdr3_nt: TGTGCCAGCAGCTCTCAACCCATAGGGGATACGCAGTATTTT

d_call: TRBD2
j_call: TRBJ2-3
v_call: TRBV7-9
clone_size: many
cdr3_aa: CASSLELADVTDTQYF
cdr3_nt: TGTGCCAGCAGCTTAGAGCTAGCGGATGTGACAGATACGCAGTATTTT

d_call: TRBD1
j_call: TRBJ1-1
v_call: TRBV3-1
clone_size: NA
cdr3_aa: CASSPRDRETEAFF
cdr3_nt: TGTGCCAGCAGCCCCCGGGACAGGGAGACTGAAGCTTTCTTT

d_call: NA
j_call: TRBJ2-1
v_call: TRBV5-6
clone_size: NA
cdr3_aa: CASIGGPAVYNEQFF
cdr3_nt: TGTGCCAGCATTGGGGGCCCGGCAGTCTACAATGAGCAGTTCTTC

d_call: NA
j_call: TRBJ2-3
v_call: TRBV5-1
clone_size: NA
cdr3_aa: CASSFGLARTDTQYF
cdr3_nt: TGCGCCAGCAGCTTTGGGCTAGCGAGAACAGATACGCAGTATTTT

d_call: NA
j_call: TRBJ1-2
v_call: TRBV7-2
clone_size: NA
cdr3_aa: CTSSLAGSLGYGYTF
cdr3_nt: TGTACCAGCAGCTTAGCGGGCTCCCTAGGCTATGGCTACACCTTC

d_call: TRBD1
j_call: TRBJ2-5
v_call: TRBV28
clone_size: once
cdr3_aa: CASSSDRGRSYETQYF
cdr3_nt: TGTGCCAGCAGTTCGGACAGGGGGCGGTCCTACGAGACCCAGTACTTC

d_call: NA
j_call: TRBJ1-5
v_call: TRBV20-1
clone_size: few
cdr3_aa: CSARFRNSNQPQHF
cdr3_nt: TGCAGTGCTAGATTTAGAAATAGCAATCAGCCCCAGCATTTT

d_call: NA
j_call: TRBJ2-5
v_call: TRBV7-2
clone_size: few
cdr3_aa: CASSSSRASVETQYF
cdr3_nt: TGTGCCAGCAGCTCCTCCCGGGCTTCGGTGGAGACCCAGTACTTC

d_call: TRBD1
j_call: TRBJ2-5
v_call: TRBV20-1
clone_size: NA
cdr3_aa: CRAPNPGQGGETQYF
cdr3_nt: TGCAGAGCACCTAACCCCGGACAGGGCGGCGAGACCCAGTACTTC

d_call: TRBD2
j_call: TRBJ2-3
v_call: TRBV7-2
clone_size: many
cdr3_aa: CASSPSPGSGRKYF
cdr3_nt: TGTGCCAGCAGCCCGTCCCCGGGTAGCGGGAGGAAGTATTTT

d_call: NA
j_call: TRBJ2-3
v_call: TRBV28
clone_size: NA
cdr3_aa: CASSWEDTQYF
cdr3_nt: TGTGCCAGCAGTTGGGAGGACACGCAGTATTTT

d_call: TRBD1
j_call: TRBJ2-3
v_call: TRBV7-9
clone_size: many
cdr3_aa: CASSQGQFKASTDTQYF
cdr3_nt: TGTGCCAGCAGCCAGGGACAGTTCAAAGCTAGCACAGATACGCAGTATTTT

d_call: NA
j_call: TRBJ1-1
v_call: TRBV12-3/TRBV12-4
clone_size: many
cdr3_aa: CASSLREGTEAFF
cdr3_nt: TGTGCCAGCAGTTTGCGGGAGGGTACTGAAGCTTTCTTT